The rows below give T cell receptor beta chains drawn from one sample of a study of T cell repertoires in cytomegalovirus infection. MiXCR, applied by TCRdb to the reads, yields one record per CDR3 protein. The sample shows roughly 140,000 distinct CDR3 sequences, 23% of them seen only once. The sample consisted of PBMCs. All receptors derive from a human donor in good health (CMV status not recorded). Some clones in this sample may be carry-over from other donors' samples. Each CDR3 is given with its conserved first and last residue.

V gene	J gene	CDR3 length	CDR3 protein
TRBV6-6	TRBJ1-3	14	CATNPWGSGNTIYF
TRBV19	TRBJ1-6	15	CASSTDRPNNSPLHF
TRBV7-2	TRBJ1-4	15	CASSLGPGPPEKLFF
TRBV15	TRBJ2-1	18	CATSRDHWSGSSYNEQFF
TRBV9	TRBJ1-1	16	CASSVDGSIANTEAFF
TRBV5-6	TRBJ1-1	13	CASSFDGGHEAFF
TRBV20-1	TRBJ2-7	14	CSARGLEQSYEQYF
TRBV2	TRBJ1-3	13	CASSTGPGDTIYF
TRBV7-2	TRBJ1-4	14	CASSFDSANEKLFF
TRBV7-6	TRBJ1-1	16	CASRPNVRGKVTEAFF
TRBV7-2	TRBJ2-1	17	CASSLVGDPSSYNEQFF
TRBV28	TRBJ1-5	13	CASKLLGNQPQHF
TRBV29-1	TRBJ1-2	12	CSVERQNYGYTF
TRBV7-2	TRBJ1-6	16	CASSLWAGSYNSPLHF
TRBV12-3/TRBV12-4	TRBJ1-2	16	CASSFRTGVLSYGYTF
TRBV5-6	TRBJ2-7	15	CASSPGRVTTYEQYF
TRBV18	TRBJ2-5	15	CASSPRRDNEETQYF
TRBV28	TRBJ2-1	18	CASSLRIRSSQPPNEQFF
TRBV27	TRBJ2-3	13	CASSRARGDTQYF
TRBV12-3/TRBV12-4	TRBJ1-5	13	CASSLGDNQPQHF
TRBV9	TRBJ2-7	16	CASSPGGAGVLGEQYF
TRBV4-1	TRBJ2-1	18	CASSQGGLAGVSYNEQFF
TRBV7-9	TRBJ1-2	16	CASSLAPRGANYGYTF
TRBV7-2	TRBJ2-7	13	CASSLEYTYEQYF
TRBV28	TRBJ2-5	13	CASSRPGRETQYF
TRBV28	TRBJ2-1	12	CASSLSGTPGIF
TRBV7-3	TRBJ1-1	14	CASSRDRGGTEAFF
TRBV19	TRBJ1-1	12	CASSRPGTEAFF
TRBV6-1	TRBJ2-3	12	CASSEVEDTQYF
TRBV11-2	TRBJ2-3	17	CASSRRGAGLASDTQYF
TRBV2	TRBJ2-1	16	CASGAGTGGGYGEQFF
TRBV7-2	TRBJ2-1	15	CASSLDTGAGQEQFF
TRBV7-9	TRBJ2-3	14	CASSFEGRTDTQYF
TRBV5-1	TRBJ1-2	14	CASSPDLAQGGYTF
TRBV7-9	TRBJ1-1	15	CASSLIQGALTEAFF
TRBV15	TRBJ2-7	13	CATSRDAVTEQYF
TRBV7-9	TRBJ2-1	12	CASSSTGYEQFF
TRBV6-5	TRBJ1-2	18	CASSLIKNAGTDDYGYTF
TRBV20-1	TRBJ1-1	11	CSARDSVLAFF
TRBV20-1	TRBJ1-1	15	CSARDPRRPNTEAFF
TRBV20-1	TRBJ2-1	17	CSASGNRGRRSYNEQFF
TRBV12-3/TRBV12-4	TRBJ1-4	13	CASSFSGVEKLFF
TRBV20-1	TRBJ1-2	16	CSAGDLQGSFTYGYTF
TRBV12-3/TRBV12-4	TRBJ1-1	13	CASSWRDGTEAFF
TRBV28	TRBJ2-3	15	CASSHQPGGTDTQYF